Listed below are T cell receptor beta chains from one sample, sequenced in a study of molecular identifiers for immune sequencing clone quantification. TCRdb called the PCR reads again in MiXCR, with one record for every CDR3 protein. Altogether under 800,000 distinct CDR3 sequences are present, 25% being singletons, with the ten largest covering roughly 0.83%. Sequences were obtained from naive CD8+ T cells from blood, with Jurkat cell RNA spiked in. The source of these receptors is a human donor in good health. Some libraries in this study had Jurkat cell RNA spiked in. CDR3s leave out the opening cysteine and the closing phenylalanine or tryptophan. Each record gives: J gene, clone size, D gene, V gene, CDR3 protein. A D gene is named only where the DNA matches it firmly. A clone size is listed for some rows: how often the clone was seen (once, few, many), or a class if it is expanded.

>TRBJ1-6|NA|NA|TRBV20-1
SASRNNSPLH
>TRBJ2-7|few|NA|TRBV5-5
ASSLGAEGYEQY
>TRBJ2-1|few|TRBD1|TRBV18
ASSLKDRNNEQF
>TRBJ2-3|many|NA|TRBV29-1
SVVAGSTDTQY
>TRBJ1-5|few|TRBD1|TRBV4-3
ASSRKGAGVRPQH
>TRBJ2-7|NA|NA|TRBV4-3
ASSQDVFGYEQY
>TRBJ2-3|few|NA|TRBV7-2
ASSLLAEAGPAGDTQY
>TRBJ1-2|once|TRBD1|TRBV23-1
ANSRPPCRTGVNYGYT
>TRBJ1-3|NA|NA|TRBV30
AWNQQGQNS
>TRBJ2-3|few|NA|TRBV7-6
ASSSFETDTQY
>TRBJ2-3|NA|TRBD2|TRBV11-2
ASCGLAGTDTQY
>TRBJ2-7|many|NA|TRBV5-6
ASSVRPSWGTYEQY
>TRBJ2-3|many|NA|TRBV6-6
ASRRQDGTDTQY
>TRBJ2-2|NA|TRBD2|TRBV5-1
ACSLDVAGYTGELF
>TRBJ2-1|NA|NA|TRBV28
ASSLRQSSYNEQF
>TRBJ2-5|NA|NA|TRBV19
ASSVNPGLLKETQY
>TRBJ1-1|many|NA|TRBV19
ASSWGNTEAF